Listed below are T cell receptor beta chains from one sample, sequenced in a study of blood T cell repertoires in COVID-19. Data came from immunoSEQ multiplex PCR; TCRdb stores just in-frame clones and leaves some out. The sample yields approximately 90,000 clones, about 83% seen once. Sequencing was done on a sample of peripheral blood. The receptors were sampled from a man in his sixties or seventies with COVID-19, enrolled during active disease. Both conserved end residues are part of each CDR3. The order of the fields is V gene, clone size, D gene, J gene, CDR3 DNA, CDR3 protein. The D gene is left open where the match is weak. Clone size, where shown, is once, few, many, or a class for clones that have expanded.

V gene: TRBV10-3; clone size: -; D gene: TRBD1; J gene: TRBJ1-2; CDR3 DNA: TGTGCCATCCGAACCCTGGACAGGGGGCCCTCTGGCTACACCTTC; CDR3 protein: CAIRTLDRGPSGYTF
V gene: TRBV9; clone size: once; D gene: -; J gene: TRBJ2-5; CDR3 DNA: TGTGCCAGCAGCCCAGGGGCGTGGCAAGAGACCCAGTACTTC; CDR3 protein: CASSPGAWQETQYF
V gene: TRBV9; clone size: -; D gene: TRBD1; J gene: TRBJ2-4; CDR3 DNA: TGTGCCAGCAGCCCAACAACCGGGACAGGGCGTCACATTCAGTACTTC; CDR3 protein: CASSPTTGTGRHIQYF
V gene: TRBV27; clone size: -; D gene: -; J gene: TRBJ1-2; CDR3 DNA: TGTGCCAGCAGTTTATCGAGTACAGGCCACTATGGCTACACCTTC; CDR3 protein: CASSLSSTGHYGYTF
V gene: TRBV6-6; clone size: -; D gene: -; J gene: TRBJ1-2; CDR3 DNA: TGTGCCAGCAGTCCTCCTTTTGGGTGGGACACCTCCCGGGACTATGGCTACACCTTC; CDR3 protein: CASSPPFGWDTSRDYGYTF
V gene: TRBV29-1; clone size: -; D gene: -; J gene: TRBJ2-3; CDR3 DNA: TGCAGCGTCCTCCTGACGGTGGGGGCTGATACGCAGTATTTT; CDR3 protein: CSVLLTVGADTQYF
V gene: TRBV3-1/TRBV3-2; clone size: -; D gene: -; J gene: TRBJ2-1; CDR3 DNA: TGTGCCAGCAGCCAGGCGGGCGACAATGAGCAGTTCTTC; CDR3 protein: CASSQAGDNEQFF
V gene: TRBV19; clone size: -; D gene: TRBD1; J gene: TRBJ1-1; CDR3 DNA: TGTGCCAGTAGCCAAAGACAGGGGAACACTGAAGCTTTCTTT; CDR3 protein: CASSQRQGNTEAFF
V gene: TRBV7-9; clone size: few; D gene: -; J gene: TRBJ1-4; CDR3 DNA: TGTGCCAGCAGCTTAGATCGGAGGCCTGATGAAAAACTGTTTTTT; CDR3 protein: CASSLDRRPDEKLFF
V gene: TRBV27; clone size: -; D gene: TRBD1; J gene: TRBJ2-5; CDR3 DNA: TGTGCCAGCAGCTGGACAGGGGGCCGTGAGACCCAGTACTTC; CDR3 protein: CASSWTGGRETQYF
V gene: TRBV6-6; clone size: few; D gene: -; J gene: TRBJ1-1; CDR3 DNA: TGTGCCAGCATCGGGGGTTACACTGAAGCTTTCTTT; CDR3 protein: CASIGGYTEAFF
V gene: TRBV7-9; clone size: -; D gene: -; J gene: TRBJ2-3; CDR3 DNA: TGTGCCAGCAGCTCTAGACCCGCTTCAAACACAGATACGCAGTATTTT; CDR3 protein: CASSSRPASNTDTQYF
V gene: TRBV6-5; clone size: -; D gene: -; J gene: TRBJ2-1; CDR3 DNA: TGTGCCAGCAGTTTAGGCCCGCCAGGGTACAATGAGCAGTTCTTC; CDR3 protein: CASSLGPPGYNEQFF
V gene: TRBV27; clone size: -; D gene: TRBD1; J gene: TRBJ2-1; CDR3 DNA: TGTGCCAGCAGTAGACAGGGAATGAGCTCCTACAATGAGCAGTTCTTC; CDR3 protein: CASSRQGMSSYNEQFF
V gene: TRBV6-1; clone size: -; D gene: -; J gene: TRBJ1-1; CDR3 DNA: TGTGCCAGCAGTGAAGTGCAGGGCGTAAGTGCTTTCTTT; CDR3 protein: CASSEVQGVSAFF
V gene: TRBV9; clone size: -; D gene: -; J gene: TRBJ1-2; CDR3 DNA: TGTGCCAGCAGCGTATACGCCGGGGGCTATGGCTACACCTTC; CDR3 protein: CASSVYAGGYGYTF
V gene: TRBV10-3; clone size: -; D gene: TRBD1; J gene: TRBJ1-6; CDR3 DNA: TGTGCCATCAGTGAGGGTCCCGGGACAGGGGAGTCACCCCTCCACTTT; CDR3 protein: CAISEGPGTGESPLHF